This T cell receptor (beta chain) was retrieved from a study of human T cells and chemical hapten exposure. Study-level background: Patients were given diphenylcyclopropenone on the scalp weekly across the roughly 25-week study.

Specified time point: patch test 3, about 24 weeks after DPC sensitization. Treatment: therapeutic diphenylcyclopropenone sensitization with weekly scalp DPC. From the RACE reads, TCRdb called clonotypes with MiXCR, one entry per CDR3 protein. In the table there are roughly 84,000 distinct CDR3 sequences, approximately 11% of which are singletons. This clonotype was seen repeatedly, ten times or more. V was cut by 3 bases and J by 3 bases, with 9 bases left in between. The CDR3 runs 13 residues. The sample was whole blood, taken in connection with sensitization to the hapten diphenylcyclopropenone (DPC). The chain uses TRBV12-3 or TRBV12-4 and TRBJ2-7, with D maybe TRBD1 (5 bases). The receptor was isolated from a woman aged 45-60 years with alopecia areata. Some clones in this sample may be carry-over from other donors' samples. CDR3 region: CASSLTDSYEQYF. In DNA, the CDR3 is TGTGCCAGCAGTTTGACCGACAGCTACGAGCAGTACTTC.